This section outlines one T cell receptor (beta chain) sequence together with its context. Its antigen is unknown. The data belong to a study of response to subunit inactivated influenza vaccine. Study observations and caveats: Few new T cells, the authors suggested, are recruited by each seasonal influenza vaccination.

Germline CDR1 and CDR2: SGDLS and YYNGEE. The CDR3 loop spans 14 amino acids. Between the trimmed V and J ends, which lost 3 bases and 0 bases, there was a span of 8 bases. TCRdb passed the RT-PCR reads through MiXCR, listing each CDR3 protein once. Of 450,000 to 550,000 distinct CDR3 sequences listed, about 25% are singletons. The source of this sequence is a middle-aged man who received an inactivated influenza vaccine. This chain joins TRBV9 and TRBJ2-3; D unresolved. The source was CD4+ T cells sorted from PBMCs, collected 5 days after vaccination. The CDR3 loop is CASSDGPSTDTQYF. CDR3 bases: TGTGCCAGCAGCGACGGACCCAGCACAGATACGCAGTATTTT.